The 15 T cell receptor beta chains reported below all come from one sample, sequenced in a study of spatial heterogeneity in lung cancer. TCRdb ran MiXCR on the 5' RACE reads and lists one entry per CDR3 protein. The sample records some 41,000 distinct CDR3 sequences, approximately 6.3% being singletons. Time point indicated: sample taken at primary tumor resection. Sequences were derived from PBMCs, sampled at surgery. The receptors were gathered from a female donor with early-stage non-small cell lung cancer.

V usage is TRBV20-1 and J usage is TRBJ2-1; perhaps TRBD2 as D (7 bases). CDR3 length equals 16 residues. Trimming pared 3 bases from V and 3 bases from J, leaving 18 bases between. The germline gives CDR1 DFQATT, CDR2 SNEGSKA (reference sequence). The CDR3: CSARGPSGGLYNEQFF. CDR3 sequence (DNA): TGCAGTGCTAGGGGACCCTCGGGGGGCCTCTACAATGAGCAGTTCTTC.

This clonotype was counted many times. The V call is TRBV28, the J call TRBJ2-2; D is uncertain. This CDR3 is built from 11 residues. Trimming took 9 bases from V and 9 from J, leaving 11 bases between them. Germline CDR1 is MDHEN and CDR2 is SYDVKM. In DNA, the CDR3 is TGTGCCAGTTTGGAAGGGTGGGAGCTGTTTTTT. Amino acid sequence: CASLEGWELFF.

This clonotype has only a few counts. The chain recombines TRBV6-1 with TRBJ1-1; D gene ambiguous. Germline CDR1 is MNHNS and CDR2 is SASEGT. The V and J ends lost 4 bases and 7 bases respectively, with 7 bases between them. The CDR3 has 11 residues. The chain's CDR3 is CASSVRVEAFF. In DNA form, the CDR3 reads TGTGCCAGCAGTGTCCGGGTTGAAGCTTTCTTT.

This clonotype was detected ten times or more. The chain has TRBV7-2 and TRBJ2-3, with 8 bases that match TRBD2. CDR1 and CDR2 (germline): SGHTA, FQGNSA. The trim removed 5 bases at V and 4 bases at J, leaving 5 bases unmatched. The CDR3 runs to 14 residues. The CDR3: CASSPRAGADTQYF. CDR3 in DNA: TGTGCCAGCAGCCCTAGAGCGGGGGCAGATACGCAGTATTTT.

This CDR3 reads CASSLDQRPSDGYTF. Here the CDR3 DNA reads TGCGCCAGCAGCTTGGATCAGAGGCCCTCGGATGGCTACACCTTC. V gene TRBV5-1 combines with J gene TRBJ1-2, with D hard to call. The CDR3 spans 15 residues. Germline V gene lookup returns CDR1 SGHRS and CDR2 YFSETQ. Trimming took 0 bases from V and 6 from J, leaving 15 bases between them.

Many counts were recorded for this clonotype. The V call is TRBV6-2 or TRBV6-3, the J call TRBJ2-2, with D possibly matching TRBD2 (7 bases). The germline V and J ends were trimmed by 11 bases and 5 bases, with 15 bases remaining between them. The CDR3 sequence is 13 residues long. The V gene's germline CDR1 is MNHEY and CDR2 SVGEGT. The CDR3 nucleotides are TGTGCCTCGGCGGGGGCCCGGACCGGGGAGCTGTTTTTT. Protein product: CASAGARTGELFF.

This clonotype was picked up many times. CDR3 loop: CASSPTGADYGYTF. Here the CDR3 DNA reads TGTGCCAGCAGTCCCACGGGGGCGGACTATGGCTACACCTTC. The chain is built from TRBV12-3 or TRBV12-4 and TRBJ1-2; possibly TRBD1 for D (6 bases). The CDR3 length is 14 residues. V was cut by 5 bases and J by 3 bases, with 13 bases left in between.

This clonotype was picked up many times. This chain connects TRBV12-3 or TRBV12-4 to TRBJ1-2; unclear D gene. There are 12 residues in the CDR3. V lost 4 bases and J lost 4, with 7 bases in between. In DNA, the CDR3 is TGTGCCAGCAGTTCCCTGACCTATGGCTACACCTTC. Its translation: CASSSLTYGYTF.

The CDR3 loop reads CASSPQATNEKLFF. CDR3 bases: TGTGCCAGCTCACCACAAGCAACTAATGAAAAACTGTTTTTT. V and J are TRBV18 and TRBJ1-4; unclear D gene. The V gene lost 1 base and the J gene lost 0 bases, with 3 bases spanning the gap. From germline, CDR1 is KGHSH and CDR2 LQKENI. CDR3 length: 14 residues.

V and J are TRBV6-2 or TRBV6-3 and TRBJ2-3, with D unresolved. The germline V gene has CDR1 MNHEY and CDR2 SVGEGT. The length of the CDR3 is 14 residues. Trimming left V 9 bases short and J 0 bases short, with 13 bases between. In DNA, the CDR3 is TGTGCCAGTATCCCACCTGGTAGCACAGATACGCAGTATTTT. This translates into CASIPPGSTDTQYF.

The rearrangement links TRBV4-1 to TRBJ1-5; tentatively, D is TRBD1 (5 bases). CDR1 MGHRA and CDR2 YSYEKL come from the germline V gene. V lost 0 bases to trimming and J lost 7 bases, with 16 bases between them. This CDR3 is built from 16 residues. The CDR3 region has the DNA TGCGCCAGCAGCCAAGATTCTAGGGGACGTAGCCAGCCCCAGCATTTT. It specifies CASSQDSRGRSQPQHF.

This clonotype has only a few counts. The gene calls are TRBV5-1 and TRBJ2-1; TRBD2 agrees at 7 bases. The CDR3 contains 15 residues. Germline CDR1 is SGHRS and CDR2 is YFSETQ. The ends lost 4 bases at V and 2 bases at J; junction bases unmatched: 6. CDR3 DNA: TGCGCCAGCAGCGCCAGCGGGGTCGCCTACAATGAGCAGTTCTTC. Translation: CASSASGVAYNEQFF.

This clonotype was recorded a few times. The rearrangement links TRBV29-1 to TRBJ2-3; D perhaps matches TRBD1 (6 bases). V lost 7 bases and J 0 bases, leaving 17 bases between the germline ends. The CDR3 consists of 15 residues. Per germline, CDR1 SQVTM and CDR2 ANQGSEA. The CDR3 loop reads CSERGLDASTDTQYF. In DNA, the CDR3 is TGCAGCGAAAGGGGGTTAGACGCTAGCACAGATACGCAGTATTTT.

The table lists this clonotype with a few counts. This chain joins TRBV4-3 and TRBJ2-3, with D unresolved. The CDR3 is made up of 15 amino acids. Germline assignment: CDR1 LGHNA and CDR2 YSLEER. The V gene lost 0 bases and the J gene lost 5 bases, with 12 bases spanning the gap. Here the CDR3 DNA reads TGCGCCAGCAGCCAAGATCGCGGAGCTGGAGATACGCAGTATTTT. It codes for CASSQDRGAGDTQYF.

This clonotype was seen at least ten times. This rearrangement joins TRBV11-2 to TRBJ1-1; 9 bases map to TRBD1. Germline V lookup: CDR1 SGHAT, CDR2 FQNNGV. The ends lost 5 bases at V and 3 bases at J; junction bases unmatched: 4. There are 14 residues in the CDR3. For the CDR3, the DNA is TGTGCCAGCAGCACGGGACAGGGCTACACTGAAGCTTTCTTT. This translates into CASSTGQGYTEAFF.